The 18 T cell receptor beta chains reported below all come from one sample, sequenced in a study of CD8+CD57+ T cells in acquired aplastic anemia. Genomic DNA templated the TCR beta VDJ and CDR3 profiling. Each CDR3 protein is one row after TCRdb ran MiXCR on the reads. The profile covers roughly 93,000 distinct CDR3 sequences, with approximately 73% appearing a single time and 50% to 70% taken by the ten largest. All patients picked for sequencing had shown, by flow cytometry, an expansion of CD8+CD57+ cells. Sequencing was carried out using sorted CD4+, CD8+, or CD8+CD57+ T cells (not recorded which) from PBMCs. These receptors were obtained from a human donor with aplastic anemia.

V gene TRBV27 combines with J gene TRBJ2-3; D possibly corresponds to TRBD2 (6 bases). The CDR3 covers 16 residues. Trimming shortened V by 0 bases and J by 2 bases, and 12 bases separated the two germline ends. The V gene's germline CDR1 is MNHEY and CDR2 SMNVEV (reference sequence). The CDR3: CASSLSGGRNTDTQYF. CDR3 in DNA: TGTGCCAGCAGTTTATCTGGGGGGAGAAACACAGATACGCAGTATTTT.

The chain has TRBV29-1 and TRBJ2-1, with D possibly being TRBD1 (6 bases). CDR1 and CDR2 from the germline V gene are SQVTM and ANQGSEA. V was clipped by 4 bases and J by 0 bases, with 10 bases between them. The CDR3 is 14 amino acids. This CDR3 reads CSVGWDNSYNEQFF. The CDR3 nucleotides are TGCAGCGTTGGATGGGACAACTCCTACAATGAGCAGTTCTTC.

The chain employs TRBV19 and TRBJ1-2; no reliable D call. Germline values: CDR1 LNHDA, CDR2 SQIVND (reference sequence). The CDR3 runs to 17 residues. V shed 3 bases and J shed 0 bases, with 17 bases lying between them. The DNA for the CDR3 is TGTGCCAGTAGTATTAGCGGGTTACAAGAAGCTAACTATGGCTACACCTTC. This sequence encodes CASSISGLQEANYGYTF. Combining the CDR3 with reference TRBV19 and TRBJ1-2 gives the whole variable domain DGGITQSPKYLFRKEGQNVTLSCEQNLNHDAMYWYRQDPGQGLRLIYYSQIVNDFQKGDIAEGYSVSREKKESFPLTVTSAQKNPTAFYLCASSISGLQEANYGYTFGSGTRLTVV.

This clonotype was seen many times. The chain carries TRBV14 and TRBJ2-7, with D possibly TRBD2 on 6 matching bases. The CDR3 sequence is 14 residues long. Germline CDR1 SGHDN, CDR2 FVKESK. The V gene lost 1 base and the J gene lost 3 bases, with 10 bases spanning the gap. CDR3 sequence (DNA): TGTGCCAGCAGCCAAGTCGGAGGGAACTACGAGCAGTACTTC. Encoded protein: CASSQVGGNYEQYF.

This clonotype appeared a single time. The CDR3 end shows no conserved phenylalanine or tryptophan, and so a read error is likely. The chain has TRBV20-1 and TRBJ2-5, with 7 bases aligning to TRBD2. The CDR3 extends over 12 amino acids. Trimming at V came to 1 base and at J to 5 bases, leaving 1 base not matched to a gene. The germline CDR1 and CDR2 sequences are DFQATT and SNEGSKA (reference sequence). The CDR3 sequence: CSARVSGETQYL. Here the CDR3 DNA reads TGCAGTGCTAGAGTTAGCGGGGAGACCCAGTACCTC.

The chain uses TRBV29-1 and TRBJ2-1; no clear D gene. CDR3 length: 11 residues. Trimming took 2 bases from V and 4 from J, leaving 3 bases between them. The germline CDR1 and CDR2 sequences are SQVTM and ANQGSEA. The CDR3: CSVEKYNEQFF. CDR3 bases: TGCAGCGTTGAAAAGTACAATGAGCAGTTCTTC.

This clonotype has just a few counts. The chain joins TRBV10-3 to TRBJ1-2; D perhaps matches TRBD1 (5 bases). Germline CDR1 and CDR2: ENHRY and SYGVKD. The CDR3 has 12 residues. Between the trimmed V and J ends, which lost 11 bases and 8 bases, there was a span of 18 bases. CDR3 loop: CAASVDGGGYTF. DNA of the CDR3: TGTGCCGCAAGCGTGGATGGGGGAGGCTACACCTTC.

This clonotype was picked up one time. The V call is TRBV20-1, the J call TRBJ2-7; 8 positions match TRBD2. V dropped 2 bases and J dropped 4; count of bases not matched to a gene: 4. The CDR3 spans 13 residues. In germline, CDR1 is DFQATT, CDR2 SNEGSKA (reference sequence). This CDR3 is CSARTGRGYEQYF. The CDR3 DNA sequence: TGCAGTGCTAGAACCGGGAGGGGGTACGAGCAGTACTTC.

About this clonotype itself: This may be a read error: a much more frequent sequence differs by one nucleotide. The J gene is TRBJ2-7, the V gene TRBV27; D tentatively fits TRBD1 or TRBD2 (7 bases each). The CDR3 has 16 amino acids. Germline lookup yields CDR1 MNHEY and CDR2 SMNVEV (reference sequence). V shed 4 bases and J shed 5 bases, with 21 bases lying between them. As DNA, the CDR3 is TGTGCCAGCAGTTCGAGCTGGGTGGGAGGGGGCCACGAGCAGTACTTC. Encoded protein: CASSSSWVGGGHEQYF.

The V and J genes are TRBV2 and TRBJ2-1; D tentatively reads TRBD1 or TRBD2 (5 bases each). From germline, CDR1 is SNHLY and CDR2 FYNNEI. The CDR3 totals 15 residues. V lost 4 bases, J lost 3 bases, and 13 bases lay in between. The CDR3, as DNA: TGTGCCAGCAGTGGAGGGGCCGGGGACTACAATGAGCAGTTCTTC. This encodes CASSGGAGDYNEQFF.

The chain is built from TRBV24-1 and TRBJ2-3; 9 bases fit TRBD2. Germline loops: CDR1 KGHDR, CDR2 SFDVKD. The CDR3 is made up of 17 amino acids. The V segment lost 2 bases and the J segment 2 bases; nucleotides outside the gene matches: 7. As DNA, the CDR3 is TGTGCCACCAGTGATTCTAAGCGGGGGGTCTCCACAGATACGCAGTATTTT. This codes for CATSDSKRGVSTDTQYF.

The CDR3 DNA reads as TGTGCCAGCAGCTTAGCGGCGGGGGGGCCGGTGGAGCAGTACTTC. Residues: CASSLAAGGPVEQYF. This rearrangement joins TRBV7-2 to TRBJ2-7; TRBD2 matches 9 bases. The germline V gene encodes CDR1 SGHTA and CDR2 FQGNSA. This CDR3 comprises 15 residues. With V trimmed by 0 bases and J by 7 bases, 7 bases remained unmatched.

The chain recombines TRBV24-1 with TRBJ1-2; no reliable D call. The V gene lost 3 bases and the J gene lost 8 bases, with 12 bases spanning the gap. CDR1 is KGHDR and CDR2 is SFDVKD in the germline V gene. The CDR3 runs 13 residues. The CDR3 is CATSDIAQEGYTF. The CDR3 coding sequence is TGTGCCACCAGTGATATCGCTCAGGAAGGCTACACCTTC.

The chain combines TRBV10-3 with TRBJ2-1; TRBD1 aligns across 8 bases. Looked up from germline, CDR1 is ENHRY and CDR2 is SYGVKD. V was pared by 2 bases and J by 2 bases, with 2 bases of the junction left unmatched. The CDR3 sequence is 15 residues long. CDR3 sequence (DNA): TGTGCCATCAGTGAGGGGACAGGCACCTACAATGAGCAGTTCTTC. This translates into CAISEGTGTYNEQFF.

A word on this clonotype: The CDR3 ends on some other residue instead of the conserved phenylalanine or tryptophan, so this is likely a read error. The gene calls are TRBV10-2 and TRBJ1-5; the D gene is possibly TRBD1 (5 bases). CDR1 is WSHSY, CDR2 SAAADI, per germline. V lost 1 base and J lost 2, with 6 bases in between. This CDR3 comprises 14 residues. CDR3 nucleotide sequence: TGCGCCAGCAGTGAGTTAGGGGGCAATCAGCCCCAGCATCTT. Translated, it gives CASSELGGNQPQHL.

The V call is TRBV2, the J call TRBJ1-5; 7 bases map to TRBD1. With 7 bases clipped from V and 1 base from J, the junction kept 4 bases outside the gene matches. The CDR3 sequence is 14 residues long. Germline-derived CDR1 and CDR2 are SNHLY and FYNNEI. The CDR3 DNA follows: TGTGCCAGCACGGGACAGCCAAGCAATCAGCCCCAGCATTTT. It yields the protein CASTGQPSNQPQHF.

This clonotype has a handful of counts. This chain joins TRBV2 and TRBJ2-5; TRBD1 matches 8 bases. The CDR3 sequence is 14 residues long. Looked up from germline, CDR1 is SNHLY and CDR2 is FYNNEI. V lost 3 bases to trimming and J lost 2 bases; unmatched junction nucleotides: 2. The CDR3 DNA follows: TGTGCCAGCAGTGAGAGACAGGGGCAAGAGACCCAGTACTTC. Its translation: CASSERQGQETQYF.

For this clonotype: Germline and junction disagree at one end, which may indicate a read error. This chain connects TRBV15 to TRBJ2-7; the D is unclear. The germline V gene encodes CDR1 LNHNV and CDR2 YYDKDF (reference sequence). The CDR3 covers 14 residues. As DNA, the CDR3 is TGTGCCACCAGCAGGGTTGGGGTCATCGACGAGCAGCACTTC. This encodes CATSRVGVIDEQHF.